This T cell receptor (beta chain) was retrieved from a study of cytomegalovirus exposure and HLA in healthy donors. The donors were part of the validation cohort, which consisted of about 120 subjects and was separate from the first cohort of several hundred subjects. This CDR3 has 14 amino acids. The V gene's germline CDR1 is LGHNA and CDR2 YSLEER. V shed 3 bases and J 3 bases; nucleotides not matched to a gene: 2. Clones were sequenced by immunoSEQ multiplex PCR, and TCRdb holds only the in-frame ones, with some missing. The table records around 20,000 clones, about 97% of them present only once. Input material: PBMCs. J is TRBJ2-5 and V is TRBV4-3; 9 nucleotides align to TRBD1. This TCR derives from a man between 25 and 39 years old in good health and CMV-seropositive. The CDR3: CASSHRDREETQYF. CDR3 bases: TGCGCCAGCAGCCACCGGGACAGGGAAGAGACCCAGTACTTC.